A selection of T cell receptor beta chains follows, all from one sample in a study of blood T cell repertoires in COVID-19. Sequencing was performed with immunoSEQ multiplex PCR; in TCRdb, only in-frame clones are kept and a portion is missing. In the table there are approximately 220,000 clones, roughly 80% of which are singletons. The sequencing input was peripheral blood. All receptors derive from a woman aged 80 or older with acute or convalescent COVID-19. Both conserved end residues are part of each CDR3. D genes are given only for firm matches. Size tells how often a clone was seen (once, few, many) or the class of an expanded clone, and some rows leave it out.

v_call	j_call	clone_size	d_call	cdr3_nt	cdr3_aa
TRBV4-3	TRBJ1-6	-	TRBD1	TGCGCCGGCAGCCGAACATACCTGGGGACAGGGGGGACTTCACCCCTCCACTTT	CAGSRTYLGTGGTSPLHF
TRBV5-5	TRBJ2-4	-	TRBD2	TGTGCCAGCAGCGTCTCCGGGACTAGCGGGAGGAAAAACATTCAGTACTTC	CASSVSGTSGRKNIQYF
TRBV7-2	TRBJ2-3	-	-	TGTGCCAGCAGCTTTGGTCTAACCACAGATACGCAGTATTTT	CASSFGLTTDTQYF
TRBV7-2	TRBJ1-1	few	-	TGTGCCAGCAGCCACCGGCCCACAGGCGGCTTTCTGAACACTGAAGCTTTCTTT	CASSHRPTGGFLNTEAFF
TRBV7-9	TRBJ1-1	-	-	TGTGCCAGCAGCTTTGGCAGGATGAACACTGAAGCTTTCTTT	CASSFGRMNTEAFF
TRBV2	TRBJ2-1	-	-	TGTGCCAGCCAAGCGACCCTTAATGAGCAGTTCTTC	CASQATLNEQFF
TRBV21-1	TRBJ1-3	-	-	TGTGCCAGCAGCAAGGGTAGGGGGCCCTACTCTGGAAACACCATATATTTT	CASSKGRGPYSGNTIYF
TRBV6-5	TRBJ2-3	-	-	TGTGCCAGCAGTTACTCGAGGTGGGGCACAGATACGCAGTATTTT	CASSYSRWGTDTQYF
TRBV27	TRBJ1-6	-	-	TGTGCCAGTAGGAGGGAAAGCTCCTATAATTCACCCCTCCACTTT	CASRRESSYNSPLHF
TRBV7-2	TRBJ1-1	few	-	TGTGCCAGCAGCTTAAACTCGCCGGACACTGAAGCTTTCTTT	CASSLNSPDTEAFF
TRBV7-3	TRBJ2-7	-	-	TGTGCCAGCAGCCCCACTAGAGACTCCTACGAGCAGTACTTC	CASSPTRDSYEQYF
TRBV7-2	TRBJ2-7	-	TRBD2	TGTGCCAGCAGCTTAGTGGCTAGCGGGTACGAGCAGTACTTC	CASSLVASGYEQYF
TRBV6-5	TRBJ2-7	once	-	TGTGCCAGCAGTTACTCGTTGGACAGCCAGAACTACGAGCAGTACTTC	CASSYSLDSQNYEQYF
TRBV7-2	TRBJ1-3	-	-	TGTGCCAGCAGCTTAGACAGCTCTGGAAACACCATATATTTT	CASSLDSSGNTIYF
TRBV30	TRBJ2-1	-	-	TGTGCCTGGAGTGTACTACTACCGTACAATGAGCAGTTCTTC	CAWSVLLPYNEQFF
TRBV28	TRBJ2-7	-	TRBD1	TGTGCCAGCAGTCGTCCGGGACAGGCGTACGGGCAGTACTTC	CASSRPGQAYGQYF
TRBV5-4	TRBJ1-3	-	-	TGTGCCAGCAGCTTGGCGGGGGTCTCTGGAAACACCATATATTTT	CASSLAGVSGNTIYF
TRBV29-1	TRBJ1-2	-	TRBD1	TGCAGCGTTGATGGGGGACAGGGCGGCTATGGCTACACCTTC	CSVDGGQGGYGYTF
TRBV19	TRBJ1-5	-	-	TGTGCCAGTAGTATAGATCACAGGGCAGAGGCCCATCAGCCCCAGCATTTT	CASSIDHRAEAHQPQHF
TRBV30	TRBJ2-5	-	TRBD1	TGTGCCTGGACTCTCACAGGGGGGCGGGAGACCCAGTACTTC	CAWTLTGGRETQYF
TRBV7-2	TRBJ2-7	-	TRBD2	TGTGCCAGCAGCTTAGGTAGCGGGAGGCTCTACGAGCAGTACTTC	CASSLGSGRLYEQYF
TRBV27	TRBJ1-6	-	-	TGTGCCAGCAGTTTTACAAACGGGAATAATTCACCCCTCCACTTT	CASSFTNGNNSPLHF
TRBV6-5	TRBJ2-7	-	-	TGTGCCAGCAGCGTAAACTTTCAAACCTACGAGCAGTACTTC	CASSVNFQTYEQYF
TRBV19	TRBJ2-1	-	TRBD1	TGTGCCAGTAGTAACAGGGGGTTGTACTATGAGCAGTTCTTC	CASSNRGLYYEQFF
TRBV11-2	TRBJ1-2	-	TRBD1	TGTGCCAGCAGCTTAGACCCGGGACAGGTCTTTGATGGCTACACCTTC	CASSLDPGQVFDGYTF